This is a list of T cell receptor beta chains from one sample in a study of shared clonotypes between healthy human individuals. Profiling relied on immunoSEQ multiplex PCR, and the TCRdb table lists in-frame clones only, not all of them. The data hold a few million clones, with just under 95% observed a single time. The sample taken for sequencing was naive CD8+ T cells from PBMCs. The receptors derive from a man between 18 and 29 years old in good health. Some clones in this sample may be carry-over from other donors' samples. CDR3s include the opening cysteine and the closing phenylalanine or tryptophan. A D gene is named only where the DNA matches it firmly. The listing skips clone size in some rows; elsewhere it reads once, few, many or a size class.

>TRBV6-5|-|TRBJ1-1|13|-
TGTGCCAGCAGTACACAGGGTATTTCTGAAGCTTTCTTT
CASSTQGISEAFF
>TRBV5-3|-|TRBJ1-1|13|-
TGTGCCAGAAGCTTGGTAGGTGCTTATGAAGCTTTCTTT
CARSLVGAYEAFF
>TRBV6-1|-|TRBJ1-2|15|-
TGTGCCAGCAGTCAGACAGTGTTCGCTAACTATGGCTACACCTTC
CASSQTVFANYGYTF
>TRBV2|-|TRBJ2-7|12|-
TGTGCCAGTTTTCCGGGACCTTACGAGCAGTACTTC
CASFPGPYEQYF
>TRBV29-1|-|TRBJ2-5|12|-
TGCAGCGTTCCAGGGTACCAAGAGACCCAGTACTTC
CSVPGYQETQYF
>TRBV28|-|TRBJ1-5|14|TRBD1
TGTGCCAGCAGTTCGGGACAGGGTAGTCAGCCCCAGCATTTT
CASSSGQGSQPQHF
>TRBV6-1|-|TRBJ2-3|17|-
TGTGCCAGCAGTGAATCTGGGTATCCCTTTCGTGCAGATACGCAGTATTTT
CASSESGYPFRADTQYF
>TRBV28|-|TRBJ2-1|11|-
TGTGCCAGCGATGGGACTGGGGAGCAGTTCTTC
CASDGTGEQFF
>TRBV4-2|-|TRBJ2-1|17|-
TGTGCCAGCAGCCAAGATGAGGTTGGAACTAGCTGGGATGAGCAGTTCTTC
CASSQDEVGTSWDEQFF
>TRBV28|-|TRBJ1-2|14|TRBD1
TGTGCCAGCAGGCCTTCGACAGGGTCCTATGGCTACACCTTC
CASRPSTGSYGYTF
>TRBV28|-|TRBJ2-7|16|-
TGTGCCAGCAGCACTTCGATCAGCGAACCCTCCTACGAGCAGTACTTC
CASSTSISEPSYEQYF
>TRBV6-4|-|TRBJ2-1|19|TRBD2
TGTGCCAGCAGTCCCCTGGGAGGGGCTAGCGGGAAGAGTTACAATGAGCAGTTCTTC
CASSPLGGASGKSYNEQFF
>TRBV15|once|TRBJ2-7|14|-
TGTGCCACCAGCAGAGGGCAGGGGGAGGACGAGCAGTACTTC
CATSRGQGEDEQYF
>TRBV7-9|-|TRBJ2-1|15|TRBD1
TGTGCCAGCAGCTTAGTTCAGGGGGCAAGTAATGAGCAGTTCTTC
CASSLVQGASNEQFF
>TRBV19|-|TRBJ1-1|15|-
TGTGCCAGTACGTTTAGCGGGGGTATGAACACTGAAGCTTTCTTT
CASTFSGGMNTEAFF
>TRBV5-1|-|TRBJ1-5|15|-
TGCGCCAGCAGCTTGGGCGGGGTGAGCAATCAGCCCCAGCATTTT
CASSLGGVSNQPQHF
>TRBV11-2|-|TRBJ2-7|14|-
TGTGCCAGCAGCTCGGGACTGGTACTCTACGAGCAGTACTTC
CASSSGLVLYEQYF
>TRBV18|-|TRBJ1-1|14|-
TGTGCCAGCTCACCAGCCAGTAAGAACACTGAAGCTTTCTTT
CASSPASKNTEAFF
>TRBV7-3|-|TRBJ2-3|16|TRBD2
TGTGCCAGCAGCTTAATAGCGGGAGGGCTCCCAGATACGCAGTATTTT
CASSLIAGGLPDTQYF
>TRBV6-4|-|TRBJ2-2|14|TRBD1
TGTGCCAGCAGTGAGACAGGGGACACCGGGGAGCTGTTTTTT
CASSETGDTGELFF
>TRBV30|-|TRBJ2-7|11|-
TGTGCCTGGAGCCTCGGCGGGGAGCAGTACTTC
CAWSLGGEQYF
>TRBV5-6|-|TRBJ1-4|14|-
TGTGCCAGCAGCTCCGGGCGGTTTAATGAAAAACTGTTTTTT
CASSSGRFNEKLFF
>TRBV27|-|TRBJ2-2|15|-
TGTGCCAGCAGTTTCATAGCGCGTAGCACCGGGGAGCTGTTTTTT
CASSFIARSTGELFF
>TRBV27|-|TRBJ2-7|13|-
TGTGCCAGCAGTTATTCTACGGCCGGCGAGCAGTACTTC
CASSYSTAGEQYF
>TRBV6-6|-|TRBJ2-7|15|TRBD2
TGTGCCAGCAGCACGGGACTAACGAGCTCCTACGAGCAGTACTTC
CASSTGLTSSYEQYF
>TRBV10-1|-|TRBJ2-5|13|-
TGCGCCAGCAGTGACTCCGGGCCGGTGGCCCAGTACTTC
CASSDSGPVAQYF
>TRBV15|-|TRBJ1-5|14|-
TGTGCCACCAGCAGGGACATGAGCAATCAGCCCCAGCATTTT
CATSRDMSNQPQHF
>TRBV7-3|-|TRBJ1-4|20|TRBD1
TGTGCCAGCCGATCCCAAGGCGACAGGGGGAGCACTTCAACTAATGAAAAACTGTTTTTT
CASRSQGDRGSTSTNEKLFF
>TRBV9|once|TRBJ2-5|16|TRBD2
TGTGCCAGCAGCAAGGGACTAGCGGAGTACCAAGAGACCCAGTACTTC
CASSKGLAEYQETQYF
>TRBV13|-|TRBJ2-7|14|-
TGTGCCAGCAGCTTAGGGAGGGGACGTCGCGAGCAGTACTTC
CASSLGRGRREQYF
>TRBV18|-|TRBJ2-5|12|-
TGTGCCAGCTTGGCTACTGGAGGGACCCAGTACTTC
CASLATGGTQYF
>TRBV4-1|-|TRBJ1-3|15|-
TGCGCCAGCAGCCAAGATGGCGGGTACGGAAACACCATATATTTT
CASSQDGGYGNTIYF
>TRBV27|-|TRBJ1-2|15|-
TGTGCCAGCAGCCCACGTTTGGCCCAGAACTATGGCTACACCTTC
CASSPRLAQNYGYTF